This is a list of T cell receptor beta chains from one sample in a study of blood T cell repertoires in COVID-19. This table comes from immunoSEQ multiplex PCR, and its TCRdb copy is limited to in-frame clones, with some not included. This sample has some 62,000 clones, with 88% found just once. Sequences were obtained from peripheral blood. Source of these receptors: a human donor in a cohort sampled during active COVID-19. The CDR3 runs from the conserved cysteine through the conserved F or W. D genes are given only for firm matches. Where a row states a size, it is once, few, many or the class of an expanded clone; other rows omit it.

j_call: TRBJ1-2
clone_size: -
d_call: -
v_call: TRBV7-9
cdr3_aa: CASSPGKGHYGYTF
cdr3_nt: TGTGCCAGCAGCCCTGGGAAGGGGCACTATGGCTACACCTTC

j_call: TRBJ1-2
clone_size: once
d_call: TRBD1
v_call: TRBV18
cdr3_aa: CASSPGQGLVYGYTF
cdr3_nt: TGTGCCAGCTCACCAGGACAGGGTCTTGTCTATGGCTACACCTTC

j_call: TRBJ1-1
clone_size: -
d_call: -
v_call: TRBV13
cdr3_aa: CASSLSGQMNTEAFF
cdr3_nt: TGTGCCAGCAGCTTAAGCGGGCAGATGAACACTGAAGCTTTCTTT

j_call: TRBJ2-2
clone_size: -
d_call: TRBD1
v_call: TRBV18
cdr3_aa: CASSSTGAGELFF
cdr3_nt: TGTGCCAGCTCGTCAACAGGGGCCGGGGAGCTGTTTTTT

j_call: TRBJ2-5
clone_size: -
d_call: -
v_call: TRBV7-8
cdr3_aa: CASSLRSIIRGGLGKTQYF
cdr3_nt: TGTGCCAGCAGCTTAAGGTCAATCATCCGTGGTGGGCTCGGGAAGACCCAGTACTTC

j_call: TRBJ2-5
clone_size: -
d_call: -
v_call: TRBV11-3
cdr3_aa: CASSLIPAEETQYF
cdr3_nt: TGTGCCAGCAGCTTGATCCCCGCAGAAGAGACCCAGTACTTC

j_call: TRBJ1-2
clone_size: -
d_call: -
v_call: TRBV4-2
cdr3_aa: CASSQQKGAGNYGYTF
cdr3_nt: TGTGCCAGCAGCCAACAGAAAGGGGCAGGGAACTATGGCTACACCTTC

j_call: TRBJ2-2
clone_size: -
d_call: TRBD2
v_call: TRBV6-1
cdr3_aa: CASSARWGGSTGELFF
cdr3_nt: TGTGCCAGCAGTGCCAGGTGGGGGGGATCAACCGGGGAGCTGTTTTTT

j_call: TRBJ2-3
clone_size: -
d_call: TRBD1
v_call: TRBV5-8
cdr3_aa: CASGTGGRTQYF
cdr3_nt: TGTGCCAGTGGAACAGGGGGGAGAACGCAGTATTTT

j_call: TRBJ2-3
clone_size: -
d_call: TRBD2
v_call: TRBV4-1
cdr3_aa: CASSQDRGTSGRVGTDTQYF
cdr3_nt: TGCGCCAGCAGCCAAGATCGTGGGACTAGCGGGAGAGTAGGCACAGATACGCAGTATTTT

j_call: TRBJ2-2
clone_size: -
d_call: TRBD1
v_call: TRBV7-8
cdr3_aa: CASSRDRRRAGELFF
cdr3_nt: TGTGCCAGCAGCCGGGACAGGAGACGGGCCGGGGAGCTGTTTTTT

j_call: TRBJ2-1
clone_size: -
d_call: -
v_call: TRBV2
cdr3_aa: CASSEDLALYNEQFF
cdr3_nt: TGTGCCAGCAGTGAAGATCTAGCGCTGTACAATGAGCAGTTCTTC

j_call: TRBJ2-3
clone_size: -
d_call: -
v_call: TRBV5-1
cdr3_aa: CASSPLGGGPADTQYF
cdr3_nt: TGCGCCAGCAGCCCCTTGGGAGGGGGGCCGGCAGATACGCAGTATTTT

j_call: TRBJ1-5
clone_size: -
d_call: -
v_call: TRBV9
cdr3_aa: CASSVEAGGNQPQHF
cdr3_nt: TGTGCCAGCAGCGTAGAGGCAGGGGGCAATCAGCCCCAGCATTTT

j_call: TRBJ2-1
clone_size: -
d_call: -
v_call: TRBV12-3/TRBV12-4
cdr3_aa: CASSLTVRVIF
cdr3_nt: TGTGCCAGCAGTTTAACTGTCAGGGTCATCTTC

j_call: TRBJ1-1
clone_size: once
d_call: -
v_call: TRBV5-5
cdr3_aa: CASSLDPSGNTEAFF
cdr3_nt: TGTGCCAGCAGCTTGGATCCCAGTGGGAACACTGAAGCTTTCTTT

j_call: TRBJ2-3
clone_size: -
d_call: TRBD2
v_call: TRBV19
cdr3_aa: CASTPGRVTSTDTQYF
cdr3_nt: TGTGCCAGTACCCCCGGGAGGGTCACTAGCACAGATACGCAGTATTTT

j_call: TRBJ2-3
clone_size: -
d_call: TRBD1
v_call: TRBV7-2
cdr3_aa: CASSLMGTGADTQYF
cdr3_nt: TGTGCCAGCAGCCTCATGGGGACAGGGGCAGATACGCAGTATTTT

j_call: TRBJ1-2
clone_size: -
d_call: -
v_call: TRBV5-6
cdr3_aa: CASSKDRSPYGYTF
cdr3_nt: TGTGCCAGCAGCAAAGACAGGAGCCCATATGGCTACACCTTC

j_call: TRBJ2-3
clone_size: -
d_call: TRBD2
v_call: TRBV15
cdr3_aa: CATSRGSGGTDTQYF
cdr3_nt: TGTGCCACCAGCAGAGGTAGCGGGGGCACAGATACGCAGTATTTT

j_call: TRBJ2-4
clone_size: -
d_call: -
v_call: TRBV10-2
cdr3_aa: CASLEILAKNIQYF
cdr3_nt: TGCGCCAGTCTGGAGATTCTAGCCAAAAACATTCAGTACTTC

j_call: TRBJ2-2
clone_size: -
d_call: TRBD2
v_call: TRBV7-9
cdr3_aa: CASSPVAGDTGELFF
cdr3_nt: TGTGCCAGCAGCCCGGTAGCGGGAGATACCGGGGAGCTGTTTTTT

j_call: TRBJ1-2
clone_size: -
d_call: -
v_call: TRBV6-5
cdr3_aa: CASRQINYGYTF
cdr3_nt: TGTGCCAGCAGACAGATTAACTATGGCTACACCTTC

j_call: TRBJ1-2
clone_size: -
d_call: -
v_call: TRBV28
cdr3_aa: CASSPPPKTGGYTF
cdr3_nt: TGTGCCAGCAGCCCCCCACCAAAAACGGGGGGCTACACCTTC

j_call: TRBJ2-2
clone_size: -
d_call: TRBD1
v_call: TRBV27
cdr3_aa: CASLTGGTGELFF
cdr3_nt: TGTGCCAGCCTGACAGGGGGCACCGGGGAGCTGTTTTTT

j_call: TRBJ2-7
clone_size: once
d_call: -
v_call: TRBV7-2
cdr3_aa: CASSVQTGSYEQYF
cdr3_nt: TGTGCCAGCAGCGTTCAGACGGGCTCCTACGAGCAGTACTTC

j_call: TRBJ2-3
clone_size: -
d_call: TRBD2
v_call: TRBV23-1
cdr3_aa: CASSHPALAESTDTQYF
cdr3_nt: TGCGCCAGCAGTCATCCCGCACTAGCGGAGTCCACAGATACGCAGTATTTT

j_call: TRBJ2-1
clone_size: -
d_call: TRBD1
v_call: TRBV9
cdr3_aa: CASSPRTGTYNEQFF
cdr3_nt: TGTGCCAGCAGCCCCAGGACAGGTACCTACAATGAGCAGTTCTTC

j_call: TRBJ2-7
clone_size: -
d_call: -
v_call: TRBV7-8
cdr3_aa: CASSLAGSRSYEQYF
cdr3_nt: TGTGCCAGCAGCTTAGCGGGCAGCCGATCCTACGAGCAGTACTTC

j_call: TRBJ1-4
clone_size: -
d_call: -
v_call: TRBV30
cdr3_aa: CAWSNRATNEKLFF
cdr3_nt: TGTGCCTGGTCGAACAGGGCAACTAATGAAAAACTGTTTTTT

j_call: TRBJ2-5
clone_size: -
d_call: -
v_call: TRBV11-3
cdr3_aa: CASSSGETQYF
cdr3_nt: TGTGCCAGCAGCTCCGGGGAGACCCAGTACTTC

j_call: TRBJ1-2
clone_size: -
d_call: -
v_call: TRBV19
cdr3_aa: CASSISVNYGYTF
cdr3_nt: TGTGCCAGTAGTATATCAGTCAACTATGGCTACACCTTC

j_call: TRBJ1-1
clone_size: -
d_call: TRBD1
v_call: TRBV5-4
cdr3_aa: CASTRGTVNTEAFF
cdr3_nt: TGTGCCAGCACCCGGGGGACAGTGAACACTGAAGCTTTCTTT

j_call: TRBJ2-1
clone_size: -
d_call: -
v_call: TRBV30
cdr3_aa: CACGPQGHNEQFF
cdr3_nt: TGTGCGTGCGGACCCCAGGGGCACAATGAGCAGTTCTTC

j_call: TRBJ1-4
clone_size: -
d_call: -
v_call: TRBV19
cdr3_aa: CASSIVLEEKLFF
cdr3_nt: TGTGCCAGTAGTATTGTTTTAGAAGAAAAACTGTTTTTT

j_call: TRBJ1-1
clone_size: few
d_call: TRBD1
v_call: TRBV2
cdr3_aa: CASRGQWFTEAFF
cdr3_nt: TGTGCCAGCAGGGGACAGTGGTTCACTGAAGCTTTCTTT

j_call: TRBJ2-7
clone_size: -
d_call: -
v_call: TRBV4-1
cdr3_aa: CASSPGLPYEQYF
cdr3_nt: TGCGCCAGCAGCCCGGGACTCCCCTACGAGCAGTACTTC

j_call: TRBJ1-2
clone_size: -
d_call: TRBD1
v_call: TRBV4-3
cdr3_aa: CASSQDLTGGAGGYTF
cdr3_nt: TGCGCCAGCAGCCAAGATCTGACAGGGGGCGCGGGTGGCTACACCTTC

j_call: TRBJ2-4
clone_size: -
d_call: TRBD2
v_call: TRBV27
cdr3_aa: CASSELAGGPWDIQYF
cdr3_nt: TGTGCCAGCAGCGAGCTAGCGGGAGGGCCATGGGACATTCAGTACTTC

j_call: TRBJ2-7
clone_size: -
d_call: -
v_call: TRBV4-1
cdr3_aa: CASSHVDSRISYEQYF
cdr3_nt: TGCGCCAGCAGCCACGTTGACAGTCGAATCTCCTACGAGCAGTACTTC

j_call: TRBJ1-2
clone_size: once
d_call: -
v_call: TRBV5-1
cdr3_aa: CASSFDTYGYTF
cdr3_nt: TGCGCCAGCAGCTTCGACACCTATGGCTACACCTTC

j_call: TRBJ1-4
clone_size: -
d_call: TRBD1
v_call: TRBV19
cdr3_aa: CASRPWTGGVPTNEKLFF
cdr3_nt: TGTGCCAGCAGACCCTGGACAGGGGGCGTACCAACTAATGAAAAACTGTTTTTT

j_call: TRBJ2-1
clone_size: -
d_call: -
v_call: TRBV6-2/TRBV6-3
cdr3_aa: CASSSSSWPSYNEQFF
cdr3_nt: TGTGCCAGCAGTTCGTCTAGCTGGCCCTCCTACAATGAGCAGTTCTTC

j_call: TRBJ1-5
clone_size: -
d_call: -
v_call: TRBV7-3
cdr3_aa: CATAIGHNQPQHF
cdr3_nt: TGTGCCACCGCCATTGGGCACAATCAGCCCCAGCATTTT

j_call: TRBJ2-3
clone_size: -
d_call: -
v_call: TRBV7-2
cdr3_aa: CASGWEDTDTQYF
cdr3_nt: TGTGCCAGCGGTTGGGAGGACACAGATACGCAGTATTTT

j_call: TRBJ1-1
clone_size: -
d_call: -
v_call: TRBV11-2
cdr3_aa: CASSLVSYPRVQGTEAFF
cdr3_nt: TGTGCCAGCAGCTTAGTCAGCTATCCCCGGGTCCAAGGCACTGAAGCTTTCTTT